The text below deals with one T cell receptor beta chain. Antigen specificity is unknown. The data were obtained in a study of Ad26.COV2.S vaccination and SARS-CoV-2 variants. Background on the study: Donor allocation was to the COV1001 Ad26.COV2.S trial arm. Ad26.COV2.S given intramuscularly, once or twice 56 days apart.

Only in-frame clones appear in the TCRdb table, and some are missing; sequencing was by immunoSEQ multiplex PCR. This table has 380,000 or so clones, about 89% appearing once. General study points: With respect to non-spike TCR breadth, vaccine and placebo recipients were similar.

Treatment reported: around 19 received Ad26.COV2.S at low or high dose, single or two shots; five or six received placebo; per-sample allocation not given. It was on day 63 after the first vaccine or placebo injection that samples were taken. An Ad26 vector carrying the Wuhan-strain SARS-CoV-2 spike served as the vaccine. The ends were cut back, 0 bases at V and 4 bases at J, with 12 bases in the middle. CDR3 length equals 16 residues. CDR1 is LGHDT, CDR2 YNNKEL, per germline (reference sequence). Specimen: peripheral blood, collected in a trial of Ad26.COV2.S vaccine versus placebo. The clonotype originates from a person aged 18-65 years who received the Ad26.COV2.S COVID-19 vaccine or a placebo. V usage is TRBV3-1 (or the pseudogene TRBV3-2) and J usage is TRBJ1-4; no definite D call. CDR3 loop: CASSQDSDWDNEKLFF. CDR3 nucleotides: TGTGCCAGCAGCCAAGACAGTGATTGGGATAATGAAAAACTGTTTTTT.